A selection of T cell receptor beta chains follows, all from one sample in a study of shared clonotypes between healthy human individuals. This table comes from immunoSEQ multiplex PCR, and its TCRdb copy is limited to in-frame clones, with some not included. In the table there are about 680,000 clones, about three quarters of which are singletons. Specimen: memory CD4+ T cells sorted from blood. The receptors originated from a woman aged 25-40 years in good health. CDR3s include the opening cysteine and the closing phenylalanine or tryptophan. The D gene is left open where the match is weak. Clone size is shown for a subset of rows, as once, few, many or a class of expanded clone.

>13|-|TRBV11-2|-|TRBJ2-3
TGTGCCAGCAGCTTAGTAGACCTCGGGGCGCAGTATTTT
CASSLVDLGAQYF
>16|-|TRBV5-1|-|TRBJ2-6
TGCGCCAGCAGCTTGGAGGCCTACTCTGGGGCCAACGTCCTGACTTTC
CASSLEAYSGANVLTF
>16|-|TRBV28|-|TRBJ2-1
TGTGCCAGCAGCAACTCGGACAGTCCTCCCTACAATGAGCAGTTCTTC
CASSNSDSPPYNEQFF
>15|-|TRBV11-2|-|TRBJ2-4
TGTGCCAGCAGCTTAGATCGTTTAGCCAAAAACATTCAGTACTTC
CASSLDRLAKNIQYF
>16|-|TRBV5-1|TRBD2|TRBJ2-7
TGCGCCAGCGGGGAAGGGACTAGCGGGAGTATAAACGAGCAGTACTTC
CASGEGTSGSINEQYF
>16|-|TRBV7-9|-|TRBJ1-4
TGTGCCAGCAGCCAGGAGGGAGGGATGACTAATGAAAAACTGTTTTTT
CASSQEGGMTNEKLFF
>15|-|TRBV6-5|-|TRBJ2-5
TGTGCCAGCAGTTACTCGATCGGGCCTTCAGAGACCCAGTACTTC
CASSYSIGPSETQYF
>10|-|TRBV28|-|TRBJ1-2
TGTGCCAGCGAAGGGAAAGGCTACACCTTC
CASEGKGYTF
>17|-|TRBV19|TRBD2|TRBJ2-7
TGTGCCAGTAGTCCTCTCCCGACGGTTGGCCTAGCGGACGAGCAGTACTTC
CASSPLPTVGLADEQYF
>13|-|TRBV5-4|-|TRBJ2-1
TGTGCCAGCAGCCCCGCAACCTACAATGAGCAGTTCTTC
CASSPATYNEQFF
>14|-|TRBV6-5|-|TRBJ2-1
TGTGCCAGCAGTTACGGCTGGACTCATAATGAGCAGTTCTTC
CASSYGWTHNEQFF
>12|few|TRBV25-1|-|TRBJ2-7
TGTGCCAGCAGTCCCCTCGGACAGTACTCGTACTTC
CASSPLGQYSYF